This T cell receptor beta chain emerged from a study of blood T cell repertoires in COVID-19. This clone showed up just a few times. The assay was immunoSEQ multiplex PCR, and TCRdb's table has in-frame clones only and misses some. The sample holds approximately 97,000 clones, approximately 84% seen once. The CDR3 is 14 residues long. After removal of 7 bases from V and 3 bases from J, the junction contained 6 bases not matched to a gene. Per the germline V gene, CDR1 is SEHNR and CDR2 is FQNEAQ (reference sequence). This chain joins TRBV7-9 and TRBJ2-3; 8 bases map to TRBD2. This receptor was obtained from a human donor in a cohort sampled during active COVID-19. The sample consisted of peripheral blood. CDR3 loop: CASIRRGATDTQYF. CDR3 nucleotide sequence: TGTGCCAGCATACGGCGGGGGGCGACAGATACGCAGTATTTT.